This TCR beta chain was documented in a study of shared clonotypes between healthy human individuals. In the study overall: The study drew on a couple of women and three men aged 18 to 49 as donors.

This clone was counted only a few times. Clones were sequenced by immunoSEQ multiplex PCR, and TCRdb holds only the in-frame ones, with some missing. The sample includes approximately 470,000 clones, around 73% of them seen just once. Germline CDR1 and CDR2: MDHEN and SYDVKM. There are 16 residues in the CDR3. Trimming removed 6 bases at V and 0 bases at J, with 18 bases between. Specimen: PBMCs. This chain uses TRBV28 with TRBJ2-7; the D is unclear. This receptor was identified in a woman aged 40 to 50 in good health. Some clones in this sample may be carry-over from other donors' samples. The CDR3 spells CASRLGPPQSSYEQYF. CDR3 coding DNA: TGTGCCAGCAGGCTTGGACCGCCGCAGAGCTCCTACGAGCAGTACTTC.